This TCR beta chain was documented in a study of T cells in Graves' hyperthyroidism and ophthalmopathy. This clonotype has a handful of counts. Authors of the study amplified TCR beta CDR3 regions from RNA transcripts. A set of HTBI primers served as the primers for a first-round RT-PCR of the TCR CDR3. TCRdb reprocessed the multiplex PCR reads via MiXCR and lists one record per CDR3 protein. The data hold about 480,000 distinct CDR3 sequences, with under 25% observed a single time. The clonotype originates from a woman between 65 and 79 years old with Graves' ophthalmopathy. What was sequenced was blood.

This chain's CDR3 is CASSYGGRKLFF. CDR3 coding DNA: TGTGCCAGTAGCTACGGGGGTCGAAAACTGTTTTTT. The chain employs TRBV19 and TRBJ1-4, with D possibly TRBD1 on 5 matching bases. Germline V lookup: CDR1 LNHDA, CDR2 SQIVND (reference sequence). This CDR3 region has 12 residues. Deletions cut 6 bases from V and 10 bases from J, with 12 bases between.